The 14 T cell receptor beta chains listed next were all sequenced from one sample in a study of human versus mouse CDR3 diversity and MHC coevolution. TCRdb's copy holds only in-frame clones and misses some; the assay was immunoSEQ multiplex PCR. This sample yields about 83,000 clones, of which 92% are seen a single time; less than 0.19% belongs to the top ten. The sequenced material came from naive CD4+ T cells from blood. The subset is: CD45RO-negative CD62L-positive naive CD4 T cells. Receptors originate from a person aged 30-69 years in good health.

The CDR3 nucleotides are TGCGCCAGCAGCTTGGCCCCGGGAGATGGCTACACCTTC. This codes for CASSLAPGDGYTF. This chain connects TRBV5-1 to TRBJ1-2; D unclear. Germline V gene sequence: CDR1 SGHRS, CDR2 YFSETQ. This CDR3 comprises 13 residues. The germline V and J ends were trimmed by 0 bases and 6 bases, with 9 bases remaining between them.

The CDR3 sequence: CAWSNLAGFYEQYF. In nucleotides, the CDR3 is TGTGCCTGGAGTAATCTAGCGGGGTTCTACGAGCAGTACTTC. V gene TRBV30 combines with J gene TRBJ2-7, with 9 bases matching TRBD2. The CDR3 runs to 14 residues. The V gene end was trimmed by 2 bases and the J gene end by 3 bases; junction bases not matched to a gene: 5. In germline, CDR1 is GTSNPN, CDR2 SVGIG (reference sequence). Drawing the rest from reference TRBV30 and TRBJ2-7, the complete variable domain is SQTIHQWPATLVQPVGSPLSLECTVEGTSNPNLYWYRQAAGRGLQLLFYSVGIGQISSEVPQNLSASRPQDRQFILSSKKLLLSDSGFYLCAWSNLAGFYEQYFGPGTRLTVT.

This sequence joins TRBV5-6 and TRBJ1-6; TRBD1 is a possible D gene (5 bases). Trimming took 7 bases from V and 12 from J, leaving 20 bases between them. CDR3 size: 14 residues. Germline assignment: CDR1 SGHDT and CDR2 YYEEEE. CDR3 in amino acids: CASFYRGAVGPLHF. The CDR3 DNA sequence: TGTGCCAGCTTCTACCGCGGGGCCGTAGGACCCCTCCACTTT.

The J gene is TRBJ2-3, the V gene TRBV5-1; D is uncertain. V lost 4 bases to trimming and J lost 0 bases, with 6 bases between them. CDR3 length equals 13 residues. From germline, CDR1 is SGHRS and CDR2 YFSETQ. The DNA of the CDR3 is TGCGCCAGCAGCAGAACTAGCACAGATACGCAGTATTTT. Translating gives CASSRTSTDTQYF.

This chain connects TRBV5-1 to TRBJ1-1, with D perhaps TRBD1 (5 bases). CDR1 and CDR2 (germline): SGHRS, YFSETQ. The CDR3 length is 13 residues. Trimming shortened V by 7 bases and J by 3 bases, and 13 bases separated the two germline ends. The CDR3 here is CASARQSYTEAFF. CDR3 in DNA: TGCGCCAGCGCCCGACAGTCCTACACTGAAGCTTTCTTT.

The rearrangement uses TRBV5-1 and TRBJ1-1, with 7 bases that match TRBD1. The CDR3 covers 15 residues. V lost 4 bases and J lost 1; bases outside the gene matches: 7. CDR1 and CDR2 from the germline V gene are SGHRS and YFSETQ. The CDR3 coding sequence is TGCGCCAGCAGCCTAACGGGACAGACGAACACTGAAGCTTTCTTT. It translates to CASSLTGQTNTEAFF.

This chain connects TRBV13 to TRBJ2-5; a possible D gene is TRBD2 (5 bases). V was cut by 1 base and J by 3 bases, with 12 bases left in between. The CDR3 covers 15 residues. Per the germline V gene, CDR1 is PRHDT and CDR2 is FYEKMQ (reference sequence). The CDR3 protein is CASSLAWQEEETQYF. The CDR3 DNA reads TGTGCCAGCAGCTTAGCTTGGCAGGAGGAAGAGACCCAGTACTTC.

This clone is a singleton in its sample. The chain combines TRBV6-6 with TRBJ1-3, with D possibly being TRBD1 (5 bases). Germline V CDR1 and CDR2: MNHNY, SVGAGI (reference sequence). This CDR3 region has 14 residues. V lost 2 bases, J lost 4 bases, and 9 bases lay in between. The CDR3 here is CASSYQGLGNTIYF. The CDR3, as DNA: TGTGCCAGCAGTTACCAGGGCTTAGGAAACACCATATATTTT.

This chain uses TRBV28 with TRBJ1-2; 8 bases fit TRBD1. The V gene end was trimmed by 6 bases and the J gene end by 4 bases; junction bases not matched to a gene: 4. The length of the CDR3 is 13 residues. Germline V gene lookup returns CDR1 MDHEN and CDR2 SYDVKM. The CDR3 region is CASRTGTGYGYTF. CDR3 nucleotides: TGTGCCAGCAGGACCGGGACAGGCTATGGCTACACCTTC.

The V gene is TRBV18, the J gene TRBJ1-4; D might be TRBD1 (6 bases). CDR1 is KGHSH, CDR2 LQKENI, per germline. This CDR3 is 16 amino acids long. V was shortened by 3 bases and J by 3 bases, with 14 bases between the two germline ends. The CDR3, as DNA: TGTGCCAGCTCACCGTGGGGGCCGGTCCCTAATGAAAAACTGTTTTTT. It specifies CASSPWGPVPNEKLFF.

This chain connects TRBV4-1 to TRBJ2-3, with TRBD1 matching 8 bases. Germline assignment: CDR1 MGHRA and CDR2 YSYEKL. The trim removed 1 base at V and 4 bases at J, leaving 13 bases unmatched. The CDR3 sequence is 18 residues long. The CDR3 DNA reads as TGCGCCAGCAGCCAAGCATCGATCGGACAGGGTATCGCAGATACGCAGTATTTT. Translation: CASSQASIGQGIADTQYF.

This clone has only a few counts. Within the sample, other DNA sequences also encode this same CDR3. The chain carries TRBV19 and TRBJ1-5; 7 bases agree with TRBD1. The germline V gene has CDR1 LNHDA and CDR2 SQIVND (reference sequence). V dropped 1 base and J dropped 2; count of bases not matched to a gene: 5. The CDR3 loop spans 16 amino acids. The DNA of the CDR3 is TGTGCCAGTAGTATAGGACAGGGACGTGGCAATCAGCCCCAGCATTTT. Its translation is CASSIGQGRGNQPQHF.

The chain uses TRBV25-1 and TRBJ2-7; D remains unclear. The V gene lost 1 base and the J gene lost 0 bases, with 7 bases spanning the gap. CDR3 length: 14 amino acids. Germline V gene sequence: CDR1 MGHDK, CDR2 SYGVNS. DNA for the CDR3: TGTGCCAGCAGTGAATGGGCAGGCTCCTACGAGCAGTACTTC. Translation: CASSEWAGSYEQYF.

The chain has TRBV30 and TRBJ2-7; 7 bases line up with TRBD1. V lost 4 bases to trimming and J lost 2 bases; unmatched junction nucleotides: 5. CDR1 GTSNPN and CDR2 SVGIG come from the germline V gene (reference sequence). The CDR3 runs to 13 residues. CDR3 DNA sequence: TGTGCCTGGACACAAGACAGGGCCTACGAGCAGTACTTC. Residues: CAWTQDRAYEQYF. Full variable domain (remainder filled in from reference TRBV30 and TRBJ2-7): SQTIHQWPATLVQPVGSPLSLECTVEGTSNPNLYWYRQAAGRGLQLLFYSVGIGQISSEVPQNLSASRPQDRQFILSSKKLLLSDSGFYLCAWTQDRAYEQYFGPGTRLTVT.